Below, 31 T cell receptor beta chains from the same sample are listed, as sequenced in a study of T-cell memory formation after mild COVID-19. TCRdb fed the 5' RACE reads into MiXCR, producing one record per CDR3 protein. The table records about 290,000 distinct CDR3 sequences, roughly 18% of them present only once. Sequenced: PBMCs or a T cell subset sorted from them (not recorded which). All receptors come from a young man who had mild COVID-19 (a few samples of this study predate the infection). Cell type and time point are not known.

At least ten counts were recorded for this clonotype. V usage is TRBV5-4 and J usage is TRBJ2-3, with TRBD1 as a possible D gene (5 bases). CDR3 length equals 16 residues. V was cut by 3 bases and J by 0 bases, with 14 bases left in between. The germline gives CDR1 SGHNT, CDR2 YYREEE (reference sequence). CDR3: CASSSKQVSSTDTQYF. The CDR3 DNA reads TGTGCCAGCAGCTCTAAACAGGTTTCCAGCACAGATACGCAGTATTTT.

This chain links TRBV5-1 with TRBJ2-5; no firm D call. CDR1 is SGHRS, CDR2 YFSETQ, per germline. The CDR3 sequence is 15 residues long. Between the trimmed V and J ends, which lost 3 bases and 2 bases, there was a span of 14 bases. The CDR3 coding sequence is TGCGCCAGCAGCTCAGACTCCGGGCCTCAAGAGACCCAGTACTTC. The encoded protein is CASSSDSGPQETQYF.

This clonotype has only a few counts. V and J are TRBV15 and TRBJ2-4; possibly TRBD1 for D (6 bases). This CDR3 has 13 residues. From germline, CDR1 is LNHNV and CDR2 YYDKDF (reference sequence). V gave up 3 bases and J gave up 8 bases, with 11 bases separating them. The CDR3 bases are TGTGCCACCAGCAGGCAACAGGGTGACATTCAGTACTTC. Its translation: CATSRQQGDIQYF.

CDR3 residues: CSVGLTASNTGELFF. In DNA, the CDR3 is TGCAGCGTTGGGTTGACAGCGTCGAACACCGGGGAGCTGTTTTTT. This chain links TRBV29-1 with TRBJ2-2; D is possibly TRBD1 (5 bases). V lost 4 bases and J lost 0, with 12 bases in between. The germline gives CDR1 SQVTM, CDR2 ANQGSEA. The CDR3 loop spans 15 amino acids.

This clonotype turned up a few times. This sequence joins TRBV21-1 and TRBJ2-7; no check of the table's D call, TRBD1, against the DNA was made. TRBV21-1 is assigned pseudogene status. The CDR3 is 14 amino acids. DNA of the CDR3: TGTGCCAGCAGCGGGTCCCGGGACACCTACGAGCAGTACGTC. The encoded protein is CASSGSRDTYEQYV.

The V gene is TRBV5-1, the J gene TRBJ2-3, with D possibly matching TRBD1 (5 bases). Germline lookup yields CDR1 SGHRS and CDR2 YFSETQ. The CDR3 is 14 residues long. V dropped 1 base and J dropped 6 bases, with 12 bases sitting between them. CDR3 bases: TGCGCCAGCAGCTTGTACAGGCATGAGGATACGCAGTATTTT. It translates to CASSLYRHEDTQYF.

The table lists this clonotype with a few counts. CDR3 residues: CSVDSGAGETQYF. In DNA, the CDR3 is TGCAGCGTTGACTCAGGGGCTGGGGAGACCCAGTACTTC. This chain connects TRBV29-1 to TRBJ2-5, with D possibly TRBD1 on 6 matching bases. Germline V gives CDR1 SQVTM, CDR2 ANQGSEA. V was trimmed by 3 bases and J by 5 bases, leaving 13 bases between them. The CDR3 length is 13 residues.

The genes are TRBV25-1 and TRBJ2-3; D uncertain. Trimming removed 3 bases at V and 9 bases at J, with 16 bases between. CDR3 length: 14 amino acids. Per the germline V gene, CDR1 is MGHDK and CDR2 is SYGVNS. The CDR3 nucleotides are TGTGCCAGCAGTGACCCCTCGGACCCCCGAACGCAGTATTTT. Translating it yields CASSDPSDPRTQYF.

The chain employs TRBV7-9 and TRBJ2-5; 7 positions agree with TRBD1. This CDR3 contains 17 residues. Germline CDR1 is SEHNR and CDR2 is FQNEAQ (reference sequence). With 5 bases clipped from V and 4 bases from J, the junction kept 16 bases outside the gene matches. CDR3 loop: CASSDLDGQAHGETQYF. In DNA, the CDR3 is TGTGCCAGCAGCGACCTCGACGGACAGGCCCACGGAGAGACCCAGTACTTC.

The rearrangement uses TRBV27 and TRBJ2-7; 8 bases agree with TRBD1. After removal of 1 base from V and 6 bases from J, the junction contained 11 bases not matched to a gene. The CDR3 length is 16 residues. Germline V gives CDR1 MNHEY, CDR2 SMNVEV (reference sequence). The CDR3 here is CASSLFGQGLESEQYF. The CDR3 nucleotides read TGTGCCAGCAGTTTATTCGGACAGGGCCTTGAGAGCGAGCAGTACTTC.

This clonotype was counted many times. V usage is TRBV12-3 or TRBV12-4 and J usage is TRBJ2-1; weak D call: TRBD1 (5 bases). The CDR3 spans 13 residues. V was cut by 3 bases and J by 5 bases, with 8 bases left in between. The CDR3: CASSLPRDNEQFF. DNA for the CDR3: TGTGCCAGCAGTTTGCCCAGGGACAATGAGCAGTTCTTC.

V is TRBV10-3 and J is TRBJ1-2, with a tentative D call TRBD1 (6 bases). CDR1 and CDR2 from the germline V gene are ENHRY and SYGVKD. The length of the CDR3 is 15 residues. V was trimmed by 4 bases and J by 0 bases, leaving 12 bases between them. This CDR3 is CAISGRGNTNYGYTF. The CDR3 region has the DNA TGTGCCATCAGTGGCAGGGGCAATACTAACTATGGCTACACCTTC.

This clonotype was found a few times. The chain employs TRBV5-1 and TRBJ2-3; D is unclear. V was trimmed by 3 bases and J by 0 bases, leaving 11 bases between them. The V gene's germline CDR1 is SGHRS and CDR2 YFSETQ. The CDR3 sequence is 15 residues long. The CDR3 DNA is TGCGCCAGCAGCTCCACCTTCGGGAGCACAGATACGCAGTATTTT. Residues: CASSSTFGSTDTQYF.

The chain carries TRBV2 and TRBJ2-3; D is perhaps TRBD2 (5 bases). The ends were cut back, 2 bases at V and 1 base at J, with 10 bases in the middle. Germline V CDR1 and CDR2: SNHLY, FYNNEI. This CDR3 spans 15 amino acids. As DNA, the CDR3 is TGTGCCAGCAGTGAAAAGGTAGCGCGCACAGATACGCAGTATTTT. Amino acids: CASSEKVARTDTQYF.

This clonotype was observed a handful of times. V gene TRBV7-2 combines with J gene TRBJ2-7; D ambiguous. V gave up 5 bases and J gave up 3 bases, with 11 bases separating them. This CDR3 is 13 amino acids long. CDR1 is SGHTA and CDR2 is FQGNSA in the germline V gene. The CDR3 here is CASSPPGFYEQYV. CDR3 coding DNA: TGTGCCAGCAGCCCACCAGGATTCTACGAGCAGTACGTC.

CDR3 DNA sequence: TGCGCCAGCAGCCCAACCCCCGGGGCCGACTACGAGCAGTACTTC. Amino acid sequence: CASSPTPGADYEQYF. The gene calls are TRBV5-1 and TRBJ2-7; D could derive from TRBD1 or TRBD2 (5 bases each). V was cut by 4 bases and J by 3 bases, with 17 bases left in between. This CDR3 is 15 amino acids long. Germline V gene lookup returns CDR1 SGHRS and CDR2 YFSETQ.

CDR3 nucleotide sequence: TGCAGTGCTAGAAGACAGGGAAGTTTATACGAGCAGTACTTC. Encoded protein: CSARRQGSLYEQYF. The genes are TRBV20-1 and TRBJ2-7; 7 positions agree with TRBD1. Germline V gene lookup returns CDR1 DFQATT and CDR2 SNEGSKA (reference sequence). This CDR3 contains 14 residues. The V gene end was trimmed by 2 bases and the J gene end by 4 bases; junction bases not matched to a gene: 8.

This clonotype was seen a handful of times. V usage is TRBV27 and J usage is TRBJ2-1, with a tentative D call TRBD1 (5 bases). Between the trimmed V and J ends, which lost 6 bases and 3 bases, there was a span of 12 bases. This CDR3 is built from 14 residues. Germline-derived CDR1 and CDR2 are MNHEY and SMNVEV (reference sequence). The CDR3, as DNA: TGTGCCAGCAGCAACTCAGGGTACTACAATGAGCAGTTCTTC. It yields the protein CASSNSGYYNEQFF.

The chain carries TRBV12-3 or TRBV12-4 and TRBJ1-1; D is unclear. This CDR3 comprises 13 residues. The V gene lost 6 bases and the J gene lost 4 bases, with 12 bases spanning the gap. In DNA, the CDR3 is TGTGCCAGCAGGGAACTACATCGCACTGAAGCTTTCTTT. Translating gives CASRELHRTEAFF.

J is TRBJ2-1 and V is TRBV7-8, with D perhaps TRBD1 (6 bases). V was trimmed by 5 bases and J by 5 bases, leaving 13 bases between them. This CDR3 spans 14 amino acids. CDR1 and CDR2 from the germline V gene are SGHVS and FQNEAQ. In nucleotides, the CDR3 is TGTGCCAGCAGCCCCTGGACAGCGGACAATGAGCAGTTCTTC. Protein sequence: CASSPWTADNEQFF.

The chain is built from TRBV27 and TRBJ1-6; D not resolved. V was trimmed by 9 bases and J by 3 bases, leaving 12 bases between them. Germline-derived CDR1 and CDR2 are MNHEY and SMNVEV (reference sequence). The CDR3 is made up of 14 amino acids. The CDR3: CASADGHYNSPLHF. The CDR3, as DNA: TGTGCCAGTGCGGACGGTCACTATAATTCACCCCTCCACTTT.

The V call is TRBV5-1, the J call TRBJ2-2; 12 bases map to TRBD1. The CDR3 consists of 18 residues. Unmatched junction bases numbered 8, after V lost 4 bases and J lost 1 base. CDR1 and CDR2 (germline): SGHRS, YFSETQ. The CDR3 nucleotides are TGCGCCAGCAGCGAGGGACAGGGGGCTTACTTGAACACCGGGGAGCTGTTTTTT. Translation: CASSEGQGAYLNTGELFF.

This clonotype was observed a few times. The chain employs TRBV6-2 or TRBV6-3 and TRBJ2-7, with TRBD1 matching 7 bases. CDR3 length: 15 amino acids. V shed 6 bases, J shed 0 bases, and the junction held 8 bases outside the gene matches. Germline CDR1 is MNHEY and CDR2 is SVGEGT. The chain's CDR3 is CASSPGGGSSYEQYV. The DNA of the CDR3 is TGTGCCAGCAGCCCAGGGGGTGGTAGCTCCTACGAGCAGTACGTC.

This clonotype was observed a few times. The rearrangement joins TRBV7-2 to TRBJ1-1, with D tentatively TRBD1 (5 bases). The germline gives CDR1 SGHTA, CDR2 FQGNSA. The CDR3 contains 14 residues. The V gene lost 7 bases and the J gene lost 5 bases, with 17 bases spanning the gap. CDR3 region: CASNLVGQETEAFF. CDR3 coding DNA: TGTGCCAGCAACCTAGTGGGGCAGGAAACTGAAGCTTTCTTT.

This clonotype showed up just a few times. The chain combines TRBV3-2 with TRBJ2-5; the table names TRBD1, a call not compared with the DNA. TRBV3-2 is classified as a pseudogene. The CDR3 is made up of 15 amino acids. As DNA, the CDR3 is TGTGCCAGCAGCCATATCCCCGGGACAGAAGAGACCCAGTACTTC. Residues: CASSHIPGTEETQYF.

This clonotype was seen only a few times. The chain links TRBV7-2 to TRBJ2-2, with 7 bases that match TRBD2. V shed 2 bases and J 0 bases; nucleotides not matched to a gene: 6. The germline V gene has CDR1 SGHTA and CDR2 FQGNSA. This CDR3 region has 17 residues. The CDR3 loop reads CASSLTFRGANTGELFF. CDR3 nucleotides: TGTGCCAGCAGCTTAACGTTCCGGGGGGCGAACACCGGGGAGCTGTTTTTT. The full variable domain, completed using reference TRBV7-2 and TRBJ2-2, is GAGVSQSPSNKVTEKGKDVELRCDPISGHTALYWYRQSLGQGLEFLIYFQGNSAPDKSGLPSDRFSAERTGGSVSTLTIQRTQQEDSAVYLCASSLTFRGANTGELFFGEGSRLTVL.

The V and J genes are TRBV19 and TRBJ2-5; TRBD1 agrees at 9 bases. The CDR3 spans 14 residues. The trim removed 6 bases at V and 4 bases at J, leaving 6 bases unmatched. Per germline, CDR1 LNHDA and CDR2 SQIVND (reference sequence). The CDR3 DNA sequence: TGTGCCAGTAGCCCCGCGGACAGGGGAGAGACCCAGTACTTC. Protein product: CASSPADRGETQYF.

This clonotype has just a few counts. The V and J genes are TRBV20-1 and TRBJ1-4; perhaps TRBD1 as D (5 bases). Trimming removed 4 bases from V and 5 bases from J, with 11 bases in between. This CDR3 comprises 13 residues. In germline, CDR1 is DFQATT, CDR2 SNEGSKA (reference sequence). CDR3 nucleotide sequence: TGCAGTGCTACCCGGACACAAAATGAAAAACTGTTTTTT. Protein product: CSATRTQNEKLFF.

The chain has TRBV7-2 and TRBJ1-1; D gene ambiguous. V was pared by 1 base and J by 0 bases, with 15 bases between. The CDR3 extends over 17 amino acids. The germline gives CDR1 SGHTA, CDR2 FQGNSA. CDR3 nucleotides: TGTGCCAGCAGCTTAGGGATCCTAAGGAGTCTGAACACTGAAGCTTTCTTT. Amino acids: CASSLGILRSLNTEAFF.

The chain links TRBV7-2 to TRBJ1-6; perhaps TRBD1 as D (5 bases). Per germline, CDR1 SGHTA and CDR2 FQGNSA. The CDR3 extends over 15 amino acids. V shed 1 base and J shed 8 bases, with 12 bases lying between them. CDR3 DNA sequence: TGTGCCAGCAGCTTAGTGGCGGGGGACGATTCACCCCTCCACTTT. This gives the protein CASSLVAGDDSPLHF.

The J gene is TRBJ2-1, the V gene TRBV7-2; 10 positions match TRBD2. The CDR3 has 15 amino acids. The V and J ends lost 3 bases and 5 bases, in that order; junction bases with no gene match: 4. The V gene's germline CDR1 is SGHTA and CDR2 FQGNSA. This CDR3 is CASSLPTSGNNEQFF. In nucleotides, the CDR3 is TGTGCCAGCAGCTTGCCCACTAGCGGGAACAATGAGCAGTTCTTC.